This passage covers 24 T cell receptor beta chains from one sample sequenced in a study of response to subunit inactivated influenza vaccine. Using its own MiXCR run on the RT-PCR reads, TCRdb lists one record per CDR3 protein. Here the sample spans about 160,000 distinct CDR3 sequences, approximately 11% being singletons. The sequencing used non-naive T cells sorted from PBMCs, collected 40 to 50 days after vaccination. These TCRs come from a man aged 45-65 years who received an inactivated influenza vaccine.

J is TRBJ1-5 and V is TRBV4-2, with 9 bases identical to TRBD1. The V segment lost 0 bases and the J segment 9 bases; nucleotides outside the gene matches: 9. This CDR3 contains 16 residues. In germline, CDR1 is LGHNA, CDR2 YNFKEQ. In DNA form, the CDR3 reads TGTGCCAGCAGCCAAGAAGCAGGACAGGGGATGGGGCCCCAGCATTTT. Its translation: CASSQEAGQGMGPQHF.

This clonotype came up a few times. This chain uses TRBV5-5 with TRBJ1-4; possibly TRBD1 for D (5 bases). V lost 0 bases and J 3 bases, leaving 9 bases between the germline ends. Germline V gives CDR1 SGHKS, CDR2 YYEKEE (reference sequence). This CDR3 is 15 amino acids long. The CDR3 here is CASSLETGPNEKLFF. The DNA of the CDR3 is TGTGCCAGCAGCTTGGAAACAGGTCCTAATGAAAAACTGTTTTTT. The full variable domain, in which reference TRBV5-5 and TRBJ1-4 provide the parts outside the CDR3, is DAGVTQSPTHLIKTRGQQVTLRCSPISGHKSVSWYQQVLGQGPQFIFQYYEKEERGRGNFPDRFSARQFPNYSSELNVNALLLGDSALYLCASSLETGPNEKLFFGSGTQLSVL.

This clonotype was seen more than once but under ten times. The chain joins TRBV7-9 to TRBJ2-5, with D unclear. Germline loops: CDR1 SEHNR, CDR2 FQNEAQ (reference sequence). This CDR3 contains 15 residues. The germline V and J ends were trimmed by 1 base and 0 bases, with 9 bases remaining between them. CDR3 DNA: TGTGCCAGCAGCTTAGTAGGGCAGGACCAAGAGACCCAGTACTTC. Residues: CASSLVGQDQETQYF.

The V call is TRBV6-2 or TRBV6-3, the J call TRBJ2-5; D unresolved. V dropped 0 bases and J dropped 6 bases, with 5 bases sitting between them. Germline CDR1 and CDR2: MNHEY and SVGEGT. The CDR3 is made up of 12 amino acids. In DNA form, the CDR3 reads TGTGCCAGCAGTTACTCGAGTCAGACCCAGTACTTC. It specifies CASSYSSQTQYF.

This chain joins TRBV12-3 or TRBV12-4 and TRBJ2-2; D assignment may be TRBD1 or TRBD2 (5 bases each). Trimming removed 0 bases from V and 5 bases from J, with 13 bases in between. CDR3 size: 16 residues. CDR3 bases: TGTGCCAGCAGTTTAGCAGGGGTGGTAGCGACCGGGGAGCTGTTTTTT. It codes for CASSLAGVVATGELFF.

This clonotype was seen repeatedly, ten times or more. CDR3 residues: CASSGEQGKGYTGELFF. The CDR3 coding sequence is TGCGCCAGCAGCGGGGAGCAGGGAAAGGGATACACCGGGGAGCTGTTTTTT. The J gene is TRBJ2-2, the V gene TRBV4-1; the D gene could be TRBD1 or TRBD2 (5 bases each). The CDR3 runs to 17 residues. Germline values: CDR1 MGHRA, CDR2 YSYEKL. V was pared by 5 bases and J by 3 bases, with 19 bases between.

This clonotype has only a few counts. This chain links TRBV2 with TRBJ1-5, with 8 positions matching TRBD1. The J segment lost 7 bases and the V segment lost 3 bases, leaving 5 bases of the junction unmatched. This CDR3 has 14 amino acids. Germline loops: CDR1 SNHLY, CDR2 FYNNEI. The CDR3 region has the DNA TGTGCCAGCAGTGACGGGACAGGATGGCAGCCCCAGCATTTT. Its translation is CASSDGTGWQPQHF.

This clonotype was seen at least ten times. CDR3 region: CASSLSSVNEQFF. The CDR3 DNA follows: TGTGCCAGCAGTTTATCTAGCGTCAATGAGCAGTTCTTC. J is TRBJ2-1 and V is TRBV12-3 or TRBV12-4, with TRBD2 as a possible D gene (6 bases). The V gene lost 2 bases and the J gene lost 6 bases, with 8 bases spanning the gap. This CDR3 is built from 13 residues.

This clonotype was seen many times. The V gene is TRBV4-3, the J gene TRBJ2-5, with TRBD2 matching over 8 bases. This CDR3 comprises 15 residues. V trimming: 0 bases; J trimming: 5 bases; junction bases outside the gene matches: 5. The V gene's germline CDR1 is LGHNA and CDR2 YSLEER. The CDR3, as DNA: TGCGCCAGCAGCCAAGATTTTACGGGAGGGGAGACCCAGTACTTC. Amino acids: CASSQDFTGGETQYF.

This sequence joins TRBV3-1 and TRBJ2-1; TRBD1 aligns across 7 bases. The CDR3 contains 14 residues. The germline CDR1 and CDR2 sequences are LGHDT and YNNKEL (reference sequence). V shed 2 bases and J 7 bases; nucleotides not matched to a gene: 5. DNA of the CDR3: TGTGCCAGCAGCCAAAGACGACAGGGTAATGAGCAGTTCTTC. Its translation: CASSQRRQGNEQFF.

This clonotype occurred many times. The CDR3 DNA reads as TGTGCCAGCAGCCCCTGGACGGGAGAGTACACTGAAGCTTTCTTT. It specifies CASSPWTGEYTEAFF. The chain joins TRBV5-6 to TRBJ1-1, with no clear D. The V gene lost 4 bases and the J gene lost 3 bases, with 16 bases spanning the gap. Looked up from germline, CDR1 is SGHDT and CDR2 is YYEEEE. The CDR3 sequence is 15 residues long.

The chain has TRBV6-1 and TRBJ1-6, with TRBD1 matching over 8 bases. The CDR3 is 15 residues long. V gave up 5 bases and J gave up 6 bases; unmatched junction bases: 6. Germline V CDR1 and CDR2: MNHNS, SASEGT. The CDR3 is CASSPRTGLNSPLHF. The DNA for the CDR3 is TGTGCCAGCAGTCCCAGGACAGGGCTTAATTCACCCCTCCACTTT.

Remarks on this clonotype: The conserved phenylalanine or tryptophan is not found at the CDR3 terminus, so this likely reflects a read error. The chain joins TRBV7-2 to TRBJ2-3; D may be TRBD1 or TRBD2 (5 bases each). The CDR3 consists of 13 residues. The germline gives CDR1 SGHTA, CDR2 FQGNSA. Trimming shortened V by 6 bases and J by 5 bases, and 12 bases separated the two germline ends. The CDR3 loop is CASRPGAVDTQYL. The CDR3 DNA is TGTGCCAGCAGACCCGGGGCGGTAGATACGCAGTATTTG.

At least ten counts were recorded for this clonotype. V and J are TRBV7-2 and TRBJ2-7; TRBD2 matches at 11 bases. With 4 bases clipped from V and 2 bases from J, the junction kept 1 base outside the gene matches. The CDR3 is 14 residues long. Germline V CDR1 and CDR2: SGHTA, FQGNSA. The CDR3 region has the DNA TGTGCCAGCAGCTGGGGACTAGCGGCCTACGAGCAGTACTTC. This encodes CASSWGLAAYEQYF.

This chain uses TRBV7-9 with TRBJ1-4, with D perhaps matching TRBD1 (5 bases). V shed 1 base and J shed 6 bases, with 9 bases lying between them. Per germline, CDR1 SEHNR and CDR2 FQNEAQ (reference sequence). CDR3 length equals 14 residues. CDR3 nucleotide sequence: TGTGCCAGCAGCTTAGGGGGCGCGGATGAAAAACTGTTTTTT. This gives the protein CASSLGGADEKLFF.

This clonotype was picked up a small number of times. This sequence joins TRBV6-2 or TRBV6-3 and TRBJ1-3, with D tentatively TRBD1 (5 bases). V shed 6 bases and J shed 2 bases, with 17 bases lying between them. Germline V gene lookup returns CDR1 MNHEY and CDR2 SVGEGT. This CDR3 has 16 residues. CDR3 region: CASSLGTSSTGNTIYF. The CDR3, as DNA: TGTGCCAGCAGCCTCGGGACTTCCTCCACTGGAAACACCATATATTTT.

This clonotype was counted between two and nine times. The chain links TRBV3-1 to TRBJ2-7; a weak D match, TRBD1 (8 bases). The CDR3 is made up of 17 amino acids. Germline V gene sequence: CDR1 LGHDT, CDR2 YNNKEL (reference sequence). Trimming took off 6 bases at V and 0 bases at J, with 21 bases between the two ends. As DNA, the CDR3 is TGTGCCAGCAGTCAGCGGGACAGGTGGGACCCCTCCTACGAGCAGTACTTC. Its translation is CASSQRDRWDPSYEQYF.

To note about this clonotype: This may stem from a read error, because a much larger clone lies one nucleotide away. The rearrangement joins TRBV5-1 to TRBJ2-1; the match to TRBD2 covers 8 bases. Germline V gene lookup returns CDR1 SGHRS and CDR2 YFSETQ. The CDR3 is 15 amino acids. The DNA of the CDR3 is TGCGCCAGCAGCTTAACGGGAGGGACTAACAATGAGCAGTCCTTC. Amino acid sequence: CASSLTGGTNNEQSF.

This clonotype came up a few times. V and J are TRBV3-1 and TRBJ1-2; 8 bases match TRBD1. Germline CDR1 reads LGHDT; CDR2 reads YNNKEL (reference sequence). Losses at the gene ends were 4 bases for V and 6 bases for J; bases not matched to a gene: 7. This CDR3 region has 14 residues. Written as DNA, the CDR3 is TGTGCCAGCAGCCGCATGCCAGGGGGCCATGGCTACACCTTC. It is translated as CASSRMPGGHGYTF.

This clonotype showed up just a few times. V gene TRBV9 combines with J gene TRBJ2-1; D may be TRBD1 (5 bases). V lost 0 bases to trimming and J lost 0 bases, with 7 bases between them. The CDR3 has 15 residues. Germline V gene data show CDR1 as SGDLS and CDR2 as YYNGEE. CDR3 sequence: CASSVERGSYNEQFF. The CDR3 DNA reads TGTGCCAGCAGCGTAGAAAGGGGCTCCTACAATGAGCAGTTCTTC. The full variable domain, with the rest looked up from reference TRBV9 and TRBJ2-1, is DSGVTQTPKHLITATGQRVTLRCSPRSGDLSVYWYQQSLDQGLQFLIQYYNGEERAKGNILERFSAQQFPDLHSELNLSSLELGDSALYFCASSVERGSYNEQFFGPGTRLTVL.

The genes are TRBV4-3 and TRBJ1-4; unclear D gene. The V end lost 0 bases, the J end lost 13 bases, and 21 bases lay between the germline ends. The CDR3 spans 16 residues. From germline, CDR1 is LGHNA and CDR2 YSLEER. The CDR3 nucleotides are TGCGCCAGCAGCCAAGATCGGGGAGGGCCGGGTGTGGGACTGTTTTTT. It specifies CASSQDRGGPGVGLFF.

This clonotype was counted between two and nine times. DNA of the CDR3: TGTGCCAGCAGCCAATATAGCGGGAGCTCCTACAATGAGCAGTTCTTC. The encoded protein is CASSQYSGSSYNEQFF. The rearrangement links TRBV4-2 to TRBJ2-1; 9 bases fit TRBD2. The CDR3 totals 16 residues. The germline CDR1 and CDR2 sequences are LGHNA and YNFKEQ. V lost 2 bases to trimming and J lost 0 bases; unmatched junction nucleotides: 2.

The table lists this clonotype with many counts. V is TRBV3-1 and J is TRBJ2-7; 7 bases agree with TRBD2. Trimming took 0 bases from V and 2 from J; bases not matched to a gene: 7. CDR1 and CDR2 (germline): LGHDT, YNNKEL (reference sequence). The CDR3 runs to 16 residues. The CDR3 spells CASSQETGRLTYEQYF. In nucleotides, the CDR3 is TGTGCCAGCAGCCAAGAAACCGGGAGGTTGACCTACGAGCAGTACTTC.

This clonotype was counted a few times. V is TRBV7-2 and J is TRBJ2-7, with D hard to call. CDR1 is SGHTA and CDR2 is FQGNSA in the germline V gene. The germline V and J ends were trimmed by 1 base and 5 bases, with 15 bases remaining between them. CDR3 length: 15 residues. The CDR3 loop is CASSLETLGRNEQYF. CDR3 bases: TGTGCCAGCAGCTTAGAGACCTTAGGACGGAACGAGCAGTACTTC.